The 14 T cell receptor beta chains below all came from one sample that was sequenced in a study of CD8 T cells in ankylosing spondylitis. In TCRdb, the 5' RACE reads were re-called with MiXCR into one record per CDR3 protein. The sample includes 200,000 to 250,000 distinct CDR3 sequences, roughly a tenth seen only once; the top ten take about 20%. Source material: blood, either unsorted or a sorted T cell fraction (not recorded which). Receptors were obtained from a male donor with ankylosing spondylitis or in good health (not recorded which).

This clonotype was picked up many times. The V call is TRBV7-2, the J call TRBJ1-2; the D is unclear. V was shortened by 2 bases and J by 4 bases, with 8 bases between the two germline ends. This CDR3 region has 13 residues. The V gene's germline CDR1 is SGHTA and CDR2 FQGNSA. CDR3 in DNA: TGTGCCAGCAGCTTATTAGCGGGCTATGGCTACACCTTC. Translating it yields CASSLLAGYGYTF. Filled out from reference TRBV7-2 and TRBJ1-2, the complete variable domain reads GAGVSQSPSNKVTEKGKDVELRCDPISGHTALYWYRQSLGQGLEFLIYFQGNSAPDKSGLPSDRFSAERTGGSVSTLTIQRTQQEDSAVYLCASSLLAGYGYTFGSGTRLTVV.

Ten or more counts support this clonotype. V gene TRBV11-2 combines with J gene TRBJ2-5, with D possibly being TRBD2 (5 bases). The CDR3 is 16 amino acids. Germline CDR1 SGHAT, CDR2 FQNNGV. Trimming left V 6 bases short and J 1 base short, with 18 bases between. The CDR3 sequence: CASRATELGLQETQYF. CDR3 bases: TGTGCCAGCAGGGCAACCGAACTAGGCCTCCAAGAGACCCAGTACTTC.

This clonotype was counted many times. V and J are TRBV6-1 and TRBJ2-7, with 8 bases identical to TRBD1. Germline assignment: CDR1 MNHNS and CDR2 SASEGT. V lost 4 bases and J lost 6; bases outside the gene matches: 11. The length of the CDR3 is 15 residues. CDR3 protein: CASSGRTGMMGEQYF. Here the CDR3 DNA reads TGTGCCAGCAGTGGCCGGACAGGGATGATGGGCGAGCAGTACTTC.

This clonotype was counted at least ten times. V is TRBV19 and J is TRBJ1-5; TRBD1 is a possible D gene (6 bases). The ends were cut back, 3 bases at V and 2 bases at J, with 11 bases in the middle. CDR3 length: 15 residues. CDR1 and CDR2 from the germline V gene are LNHDA and SQIVND (reference sequence). CDR3 protein: CASSMAGAGNQPQHF. The CDR3 DNA sequence: TGTGCCAGTAGTATGGCAGGGGCCGGCAATCAGCCCCAGCATTTT.

This clonotype was detected ten times or more. This chain uses TRBV7-2 with TRBJ1-4; the D is unclear. The V end was cut by 5 bases, the J end by 5 bases, with 9 bases between. Looked up from germline, CDR1 is SGHTA and CDR2 is FQGNSA. The CDR3 sequence is 13 residues long. The CDR3 spells CASSLRENEKLFF. CDR3 sequence (DNA): TGTGCCAGCAGCCTCCGGGAGAATGAAAAACTGTTTTTT. The whole variable domain, filled in from reference TRBV7-2 and TRBJ1-4, reads GAGVSQSPSNKVTEKGKDVELRCDPISGHTALYWYRQSLGQGLEFLIYFQGNSAPDKSGLPSDRFSAERTGGSVSTLTIQRTQQEDSAVYLCASSLRENEKLFFGSGTQLSVL.

The chain has TRBV28 and TRBJ1-5, with 8 bases lining up with TRBD1. CDR1 is MDHEN, CDR2 SYDVKM, per germline. The ends lost 6 bases at V and 1 base at J; junction bases unmatched: 5. The CDR3 loop spans 15 amino acids. The CDR3 nucleotides read TGTGCCAGCAGCCTGGACAGGGAGAGCAATCAGCCCCAGCATTTT. This codes for CASSLDRESNQPQHF.

The rearrangement uses TRBV4-2 and TRBJ2-7; D perhaps matches TRBD1 (5 bases). The CDR3 sequence is 13 residues long. With 2 bases removed from V and 3 bases from J, the gap between germline ends came to 8 bases. Germline CDR1 is LGHNA and CDR2 is YNFKEQ. CDR3 residues: CASSQQGSYEQYF. CDR3 nucleotide sequence: TGTGCCAGCAGCCAACAGGGAAGCTACGAGCAGTACTTC.

This clonotype appeared a few times. This chain joins TRBV14 and TRBJ1-1; 7 bases line up with TRBD1. Germline assignment: CDR1 SGHDN and CDR2 FVKESK. The CDR3 sequence is 15 residues long. The V gene end was trimmed by 5 bases and the J gene end by 1 base; junction bases not matched to a gene: 7. The DNA of the CDR3 is TGTGCCAGCAGCTCTAGACAGGGAAGGAACACTGAAGCTTTCTTT. Its translation: CASSSRQGRNTEAFF. The full variable domain, rest sourced from reference TRBV14 and TRBJ1-1, is EAGVTQFPSHSVIEKGQTVTLRCDPISGHDNLYWYRRVMGKEIKFLLHFVKESKQDESGMPNNRFLAERTGGTYSTLKVQPAELEDSGVYFCASSSRQGRNTEAFFGQGTRLTVV.

This clonotype was seen repeatedly, ten times or more. This rearrangement joins TRBV20-1 to TRBJ2-3; 8 bases are shared with TRBD2. Germline V gene sequence: CDR1 DFQATT, CDR2 SNEGSKA (reference sequence). The CDR3 runs 15 residues. Losses at the gene ends were 5 bases for V and 0 bases for J; bases not matched to a gene: 7. The CDR3 spells CSAPPRGGSTDTQYF. For the CDR3, the DNA is TGCAGTGCTCCGCCTCGGGGGGGCAGCACAGATACGCAGTATTTT.

The chain employs TRBV12-3 or TRBV12-4 and TRBJ1-1; D is uncertain. The CDR3 spans 14 residues. V was cut by 2 bases and J by 0 bases, with 7 bases left in between. CDR3 sequence reads: CASSLWAMNTEAFF. The CDR3, as DNA: TGTGCCAGCAGTTTATGGGCGATGAACACTGAAGCTTTCTTT.

This clonotype was counted at least ten times. The chain links TRBV2 to TRBJ1-1; 7 bases agree with TRBD1. Germline V lookup: CDR1 SNHLY, CDR2 FYNNEI. The CDR3 is 11 residues long. V was pared by 7 bases and J by 6 bases, with 2 bases of the junction left unmatched. Written as DNA, the CDR3 is TGTGCCAGCATAGGGGGCTCTGAAGCTTTCTTT. It is translated as CASIGGSEAFF.

The chain uses TRBV30 and TRBJ2-5; D is undetermined. The length of the CDR3 is 14 residues. Trimming took off 0 bases at V and 0 bases at J, with 8 bases between the two ends. The germline V gene encodes CDR1 GTSNPN and CDR2 SVGIG (reference sequence). The CDR3 nucleotides read TGTGCCTGGAGTGTACTGGACCACCAAGAGACCCAGTACTTC. This encodes CAWSVLDHQETQYF. The entire variable domain, with the rest obtained from reference TRBV30 and TRBJ2-5, is as follows: SQTIHQWPATLVQPVGSPLSLECTVEGTSNPNLYWYRQAAGRGLQLLFYSVGIGQISSEVPQNLSASRPQDRQFILSSKKLLLSDSGFYLCAWSVLDHQETQYFGPGTRLLVL.

This clonotype was picked up many times. The CDR3 coding sequence is TGTGCCAGCAGATTTTTAGGGTCGGGTCAAGAGACCCAGTACTTC. Amino acids: CASRFLGSGQETQYF. The chain recombines TRBV6-1 with TRBJ2-5, with no clear D. V shed 6 bases and J shed 2 bases, with 16 bases lying between them. Germline lookup yields CDR1 MNHNS and CDR2 SASEGT. CDR3 length: 15 amino acids.

The CDR3 nucleotides read TGTGCCTGGAACCTCTGGGGAGGCACTGAAGCTTTCTTT. Amino acids: CAWNLWGGTEAFF. This chain connects TRBV30 to TRBJ1-1; unclear D gene. Germline-derived CDR1 and CDR2 are GTSNPN and SVGIG (reference sequence). CDR3 size: 13 residues. Trimming took off 4 bases at V and 4 bases at J, with 13 bases between the two ends.